This entry lists 28 T cell receptor beta chains sequenced from one sample in a study of blood T cell repertoires in COVID-19. Measured with immunoSEQ multiplex PCR; TCRdb has only the in-frame clones, and not every one. The sample lists about 84,000 clones, over 80% occurring once. The specimen sequenced was peripheral blood. The receptors were sampled from a woman at least 80 years old with acute or convalescent COVID-19.

The chain is built from TRBV5-1 and TRBJ2-2, with 7 nucleotides matching TRBD2. This CDR3 spans 16 amino acids. Trimming took 4 bases from V and 3 from J; bases not matched to a gene: 9. The germline gives CDR1 SGHRS, CDR2 YFSETQ. CDR3 region: CASSRPGGSDTGELFF. CDR3 DNA sequence: TGCGCCAGCAGCCGCCCAGGCGGGAGCGACACCGGGGAGCTGTTTTTT.

The V gene is TRBV2, the J gene TRBJ2-1; 9 nucleotides match TRBD1. Trimming at V came to 6 bases and at J to 8 bases, leaving 8 bases not matched to a gene. The CDR3 loop spans 14 amino acids. Looked up from germline, CDR1 is SNHLY and CDR2 is FYNNEI. The CDR3 sequence: CASSLDRGSDEQFF. CDR3 DNA sequence: TGTGCCAGCAGCCTGGACAGGGGCAGCGATGAGCAGTTCTTC.

This clone was counted once. This chain uses TRBV3-1 (or the pseudogene TRBV3-2) with TRBJ1-4; TRBD1 is a possible D gene (6 bases). Germline assignment: CDR1 LGHDT and CDR2 YNNKEL (reference sequence). The CDR3 consists of 16 residues. The V end was cut by 4 bases, the J end by 2 bases, with 14 bases between. The CDR3 nucleotides read TGTGCCAGCAGCCTGGGGACAATAGGGACTAATGAAAAACTGTTTTTT. Amino acids: CASSLGTIGTNEKLFF.

V gene TRBV2 combines with J gene TRBJ2-3; 9 bases agree with TRBD1. Looked up from germline, CDR1 is SNHLY and CDR2 is FYNNEI. V lost 4 bases and J lost 4; bases outside the gene matches: 9. CDR3 length: 16 residues. The CDR3 nucleotides read TGTGCCAGCAGTGTGGGAGGGACAGGGTACTCAGATACGCAGTATTTT. As protein: CASSVGGTGYSDTQYF.

This chain links TRBV11-3 with TRBJ1-3; maybe TRBD1 (5 bases). This CDR3 region has 15 residues. Per germline, CDR1 SGHNT and CDR2 YENEEA. Trimming shortened V by 3 bases and J by 4 bases, and 13 bases separated the two germline ends. For the CDR3, the DNA is TGTGCCAGCAGCTTGGGGCGGGGATCAGGAAACACCATATATTTT. Encoded protein: CASSLGRGSGNTIYF.

The rearrangement uses TRBV3-1 (or the pseudogene TRBV3-2) and TRBJ1-1; the D is unclear. Germline V gene data show CDR1 as LGHDT and CDR2 as YNNKEL (reference sequence). The V gene lost 1 base and the J gene lost 0 bases, with 6 bases spanning the gap. The CDR3 loop spans 14 amino acids. The CDR3 spells CASSQGTVNTEAFF. CDR3 in DNA: TGTGCCAGCAGCCAAGGTACAGTGAACACTGAAGCTTTCTTT.

This rearrangement joins TRBV5-1 to TRBJ1-1; TRBD1 aligns across 8 bases. CDR1 is SGHRS, CDR2 YFSETQ, per germline. Trimming removed 3 bases from V and 4 bases from J; junction bases left unmatched: 5. The CDR3 contains 14 residues. The CDR3 DNA is TGCGCCAGCAGCTCAACAGGGGGTAGCACTGAAGCTTTCTTT. Its translation is CASSSTGGSTEAFF.

This clone turned up a few times. The genes are TRBV27 and TRBJ1-6, with 11 bases lining up with TRBD1. The ends lost 3 bases at V and 4 bases at J; junction bases unmatched: 2. The CDR3 contains 16 residues. Per germline, CDR1 MNHEY and CDR2 SMNVEV (reference sequence). DNA for the CDR3: TGTGCCAGCAGTTTGGGGACAGGGGGTTATAATTCACCCCTCCACTTT. This translates into CASSLGTGGYNSPLHF.

This sequence joins TRBV19 and TRBJ2-2; TRBD1 matches 8 bases. The V gene end was trimmed by 4 bases and the J gene end by 5 bases; junction bases not matched to a gene: 3. Germline assignment: CDR1 LNHDA and CDR2 SQIVND (reference sequence). This CDR3 has 14 amino acids. The CDR3 spells CASSKGQGTGELFF. DNA of the CDR3: TGTGCCAGTAGTAAAGGACAGGGAACCGGGGAGCTGTTTTTT. Full variable domain (remainder filled in from reference TRBV19 and TRBJ2-2): DGGITQSPKYLFRKEGQNVTLSCEQNLNHDAMYWYRQDPGQGLRLIYYSQIVNDFQKGDIAEGYSVSREKKESFPLTVTSAQKNPTAFYLCASSKGQGTGELFFGEGSRLTVL.

The genes are TRBV7-9 and TRBJ2-2; no firm D call. V lost 3 bases and J lost 0, with 8 bases in between. The CDR3 covers 15 residues. From germline, CDR1 is SEHNR and CDR2 FQNEAQ (reference sequence). DNA of the CDR3: TGTGCCAGCAGCTTCACAGCCGCGAACACCGGGGAGCTGTTTTTT. It specifies CASSFTAANTGELFF.

This clone appeared a single time. The rearrangement joins TRBV24-1 to TRBJ2-5, with TRBD1 identical over 10 bases. Losses at the gene ends were 1 base for V and 5 bases for J; bases not matched to a gene: 6. Germline CDR1 is KGHDR and CDR2 is SFDVKD. This CDR3 region has 16 residues. The CDR3 nucleotides read TGTGCCACCAGTGATTTTGGGACAGGGGCGGGGGAGACCCAGTACTTC. The encoded protein is CATSDFGTGAGETQYF.

J is TRBJ2-7 and V is TRBV5-1, with D possibly TRBD1 on 5 matching bases. The CDR3 runs 14 residues. Germline CDR1 SGHRS, CDR2 YFSETQ. With 1 base removed from V and 3 bases from J, the gap between germline ends came to 11 bases. The CDR3 loop is CASSLLTANYEQYF. In DNA form, the CDR3 reads TGCGCCAGCAGCTTGTTGACAGCTAACTACGAGCAGTACTTC. Complete variable domain (other parts from reference TRBV5-1 and TRBJ2-7): KAGVTQTPRYLIKTRGQQVTLSCSPISGHRSVSWYQQTPGQGLQFLFEYFSETQRNKGNFPGRFSGRQFSNSRSEMNVSTLELGDSALYLCASSLLTANYEQYFGPGTRLTVT.

Of note for this clone: Mismatch with germline at one junction end may stem from a read error. The chain carries TRBV7-9 and TRBJ2-3; D ambiguous. Germline CDR1 reads SEHNR; CDR2 reads FQNEAQ (reference sequence). CDR3 length: 12 residues. The chain's CDR3 is CASTLSSDTQYF. The CDR3 DNA is TGTGCCAGCACCTTATCATCAGATACGCAGTATTTT. The full variable domain, completed using reference TRBV7-9 and TRBJ2-3, is DTGVSQNPRHKITKRGQNVTFRCDPISEHNRLYWYRQTLGQGPEFLTYFQNEAQLEKSRLLSDRFSAERPKGSFSTLEIQRTEQGDSAMYLCASTLSSDTQYFGPGTRLTVL.

This chain uses TRBV9 with TRBJ2-7; D might be TRBD1 (6 bases). There are 15 residues in the CDR3. With 3 bases removed from V and 1 base from J, the gap between germline ends came to 14 bases. Germline loops: CDR1 SGDLS, CDR2 YYNGEE. As DNA, the CDR3 is TGTGCCAGCAGCGCCTCATCCGGGACATCCTACGAGCAGTACTTC. Protein: CASSASSGTSYEQYF.

The V gene is TRBV6-5, the J gene TRBJ2-5; D perhaps matches TRBD2 (6 bases). V lost 11 bases and J lost 3, with 13 bases in between. This CDR3 spans 12 amino acids. Per the germline V gene, CDR1 is MNHEY and CDR2 is SVGAGI. DNA for the CDR3: TGTGCCCTGCGGGCTAGCGAAGAGACCCAGTACTTC. It specifies CALRASEETQYF.

This clone was seen a handful of times. The chain is built from TRBV5-1 and TRBJ1-6; possibly TRBD1 for D (6 bases). Germline V gene sequence: CDR1 SGHRS, CDR2 YFSETQ. V dropped 0 bases and J dropped 9 bases, with 13 bases sitting between them. The CDR3 consists of 15 residues. CDR3 amino acids: CASSLGQGLRSPLHF. The DNA of the CDR3 is TGCGCCAGCAGCTTGGGGCAGGGGTTACGTTCACCCCTCCACTTT.

This chain uses TRBV10-3 with TRBJ2-2; a possible D gene is TRBD1 (5 bases). Germline assignment: CDR1 ENHRY and CDR2 SYGVKD. V dropped 6 bases and J dropped 6 bases, with 17 bases sitting between them. The CDR3 covers 15 residues. The CDR3 spells CAISEMTQGSGELFF. As DNA, the CDR3 is TGTGCCATCAGCGAAATGACTCAGGGATCCGGGGAGCTGTTTTTT.

CDR3 DNA: TGTGCCAGCTCACCGCTCACCGGGAGGGCCGCTGGGGAGCTGTTTTTT. This sequence encodes CASSPLTGRAAGELFF. This sequence joins TRBV18 and TRBJ2-2; 8 bases line up with TRBD2. The CDR3 is 16 amino acids. Germline V gene data show CDR1 as KGHSH and CDR2 as LQKENI. V gave up 3 bases and J gave up 8 bases; unmatched junction bases: 11. Supplemented by reference TRBV18 and TRBJ2-2, the full variable domain reads NAGVMQNPRHLVRRRGQEARLRCSPMKGHSHVYWYRQLPEEGLKFMVYLQKENIIDESGMPKERFSAEFPKEGPSILRIQQVVRGDSAAYFCASSPLTGRAAGELFFGEGSRLTVL.

The chain recombines TRBV28 with TRBJ2-5, with 9 nucleotides matching TRBD1. V lost 4 bases and J lost 5; bases outside the gene matches: 5. The V gene's germline CDR1 is MDHEN and CDR2 SYDVKM. This CDR3 has 14 residues. This chain's CDR3 is CASSSNRGQETQYF. The CDR3 region has the DNA TGTGCCAGCAGTTCCAACAGGGGGCAGGAGACCCAGTACTTC.

In regard to this clone: The junction shows a germline mismatch at one end, possibly a read error. The rearrangement uses TRBV7-7 and TRBJ2-5; 8 bases are a match to TRBD2. The CDR3 is 13 residues long. Germline V gene data show CDR1 as SSHAT and CDR2 as FNYEAQ (reference sequence). CDR3 protein: CASTPGLGGTQYF. CDR3 nucleotides: TGTGCTAGCACTCCGGGACTAGGGGGGACCCAGTACTTC.

This chain uses TRBV5-1 with TRBJ2-3; D perhaps matches TRBD1 (6 bases). V lost 4 bases, J lost 6 bases, and 18 bases lay in between. From germline, CDR1 is SGHRS and CDR2 YFSETQ. The CDR3 totals 15 residues. The CDR3 coding sequence is TGCGCCAGCAGCCCGGGACAACTTCGGGCGGATACGCAGTATTTT. As protein: CASSPGQLRADTQYF. The full variable domain, completed using reference TRBV5-1 and TRBJ2-3, is KAGVTQTPRYLIKTRGQQVTLSCSPISGHRSVSWYQQTPGQGLQFLFEYFSETQRNKGNFPGRFSGRQFSNSRSEMNVSTLELGDSALYLCASSPGQLRADTQYFGPGTRLTVL.

This clone was seen only once. The V gene is TRBV13, the J gene TRBJ1-1; 9 bases fit TRBD1. With 5 bases clipped from V and 8 bases from J, the junction kept 12 bases outside the gene matches. The CDR3 sequence is 15 residues long. Germline-derived CDR1 and CDR2 are PRHDT and FYEKMQ (reference sequence). The CDR3 region is CASSPMGTGFEEAFF. In DNA, the CDR3 is TGTGCCAGCAGCCCAATGGGGACAGGGTTTGAAGAAGCTTTCTTT.

This clone was found once. V usage is TRBV24-1 and J usage is TRBJ2-1, with 10 nucleotides matching TRBD2. V dropped 6 bases and J dropped 2; count of bases not matched to a gene: 3. This CDR3 has 15 residues. The germline CDR1 and CDR2 sequences are KGHDR and SFDVKD. CDR3 nucleotides: TGTGCCACCAGTCTAGCGGGAGACCCCTACAATGAGCAGTTCTTC. The encoded protein is CATSLAGDPYNEQFF.

V usage is TRBV6-6 and J usage is TRBJ1-2; D might be TRBD1 (6 bases). CDR3 length equals 14 residues. In germline, CDR1 is MNHNY, CDR2 SVGAGI (reference sequence). V dropped 0 bases and J dropped 8 bases, with 13 bases sitting between them. The CDR3 sequence is CASSYSLQGDGYTF. In nucleotides, the CDR3 is TGTGCCAGCAGTTACTCGCTACAGGGCGACGGCTACACCTTC.

This clone was seen more than once but under ten times. The chain combines TRBV9 with TRBJ1-1; the D gene is possibly TRBD1 (6 bases). Germline CDR1 reads SGDLS; CDR2 reads YYNGEE. The CDR3 length is 12 residues. Trimming cost V 4 bases and J 7 bases, with 11 bases left between them. The CDR3 protein is CASSSRGDEAFF. The CDR3 DNA follows: TGTGCCAGCAGCTCCAGGGGTGATGAAGCTTTCTTT.

This clone was seen only a few times. The chain couples TRBV10-3 to TRBJ1-1, with a possible D match to TRBD1 (5 bases). The CDR3 sequence is 13 residues long. The V end was cut by 6 bases, the J end by 5 bases, with 13 bases between. Germline loops: CDR1 ENHRY, CDR2 SYGVKD. CDR3 region: CAISFQGSTEAFF. Here the CDR3 DNA reads TGTGCCATCAGCTTCCAGGGTAGTACTGAAGCTTTCTTT.

V usage is TRBV11-2 and J usage is TRBJ2-7; 10 positions match TRBD2. Germline CDR1 SGHAT, CDR2 FQNNGV. The J segment lost 4 bases and the V segment lost 4 bases, leaving 7 bases of the junction unmatched. This CDR3 is built from 15 residues. CDR3 bases: TGTGCCAGCAGCTCCCCTAGTAGCGGGAGGTACGAGCAGTACTTC. It codes for CASSSPSSGRYEQYF.

The chain links TRBV4-3 to TRBJ1-5; TRBD1 matches at 7 bases. CDR1 is LGHNA, CDR2 YSLEER, per germline. The CDR3 consists of 15 residues. V dropped 0 bases and J dropped 4; count of bases not matched to a gene: 3. As DNA, the CDR3 is TGCGCCAGCAGCCAAGAGCCAGGGGGTAATCAGCCCCAGCATTTT. It yields the protein CASSQEPGGNQPQHF.